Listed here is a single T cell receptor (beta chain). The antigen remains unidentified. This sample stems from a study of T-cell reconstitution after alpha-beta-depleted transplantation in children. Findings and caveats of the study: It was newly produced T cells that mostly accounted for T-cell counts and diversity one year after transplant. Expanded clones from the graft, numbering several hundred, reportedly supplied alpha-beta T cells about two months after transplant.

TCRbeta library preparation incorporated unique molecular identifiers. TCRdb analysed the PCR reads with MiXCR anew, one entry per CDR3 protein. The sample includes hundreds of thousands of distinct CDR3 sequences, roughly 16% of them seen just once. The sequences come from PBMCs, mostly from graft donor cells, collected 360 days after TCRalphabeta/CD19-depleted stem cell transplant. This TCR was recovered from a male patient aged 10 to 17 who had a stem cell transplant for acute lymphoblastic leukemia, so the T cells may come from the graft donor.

CDR3 in amino acids: CAISESSSESNEQFF. The CDR3, as DNA: TGTGCCATCAGTGAGTCTTCTAGCGAGAGCAATGAGCAGTTCTTC. The rearrangement uses TRBV10-3 and TRBJ2-1, with a tentative D call TRBD2 (6 bases). Looked up from germline, CDR1 is ENHRY and CDR2 is SYGVKD. The CDR3 length is 15 residues. The ends were cut back, 0 bases at V and 6 bases at J, with 12 bases in the middle.